This record looks at one T cell receptor (beta chain) sequence and its context. V lost 3 bases, J lost 7 bases, and 5 bases stayed unmatched. CDR3 length equals 15 residues. Germline assignment: CDR1 WNHNN and CDR2 SYGVQD (reference sequence). Produced via immunoSEQ multiplex PCR; TCRdb's table is partial and in-frame only. This sample has over 80,000 clones, with under 90% found just once. This record comes from a study of neoadjuvant anti-PD-1 for oral cavity cancer. The material was PBMCs, obtained before nivolumab (anti-PD-1) treatment. V is TRBV10-1 and J is TRBJ1-4, with 10 bases lining up with TRBD1. This clonotype was sampled from a person between 35 and 79 years old with oral cavity squamous cell carcinoma. The CDR3 nucleotides read TGCGCCAGCAGTGACGCCGGGACAGGGGCTGAAAAACTGTTTTTT. Its translation is CASSDAGTGAEKLFF.